This entry describes one T cell receptor (beta chain). CDR3 length: 14 amino acids. Looked up from germline, CDR1 is GTSNPN and CDR2 is SVGIG (reference sequence). V lost 4 bases to trimming and J lost 2 bases, with 13 bases between them. The sample comes from a study of blood T cell repertoires in COVID-19. Study overall: PBMCs, B-cell-depleted T cells, or T cells provided the cDNA or gDNA that made up the material.

Clones were read by immunoSEQ multiplex PCR, and TCRdb kept only the in-frame ones, dropping some. The sample holds about 160,000 clones, 90% to 95% seen once. The source of this sequence is a woman between 50 and 59 years old with acute or convalescent COVID-19. The rearrangement uses TRBV30 and TRBJ2-3, with D tentatively TRBD1 (6 bases). The sample was peripheral blood. The CDR3 coding sequence is TGTGCCTGGACAGGGGCGACTATCACAGATACGCAGTATTTT. It is translated as CAWTGATITDTQYF.